This section outlines one T cell receptor beta chain sequence together with its context. Assay: immunoSEQ multiplex PCR; the TCRdb copy retains only in-frame clones and omits some. Seen here are about 150,000 clones, around 94% observed once, and the top ten hold approximately 0.3%. The data are from a study of OX40 agonist ivuxolimab in advanced cancers. Between the trimmed V and J ends, which lost 3 bases and 5 bases, there was a span of 11 bases. Looked up from germline, CDR1 is SGHRS and CDR2 is YFSETQ. The CDR3 extends over 13 amino acids. The specimen was CD4+ or CD8+ T cells sorted from blood, collected in a trial of the OX40 agonist ivuxolimab. The chain recombines TRBV5-1 with TRBJ2-5; D unresolved. This sequence was found in an adult with an advanced solid tumor such as melanoma, head and neck, liver or kidney cancer. The CDR3 region is CASSSRPGETQYF. CDR3 DNA sequence: TGCGCCAGCAGCTCCCGGCCCGGGGAGACCCAGTACTTC.